This is a list of T cell receptor beta chains from one sample in a study of blood T cell repertoires in COVID-19. TCRdb keeps only in-frame clones here, not all; method: immunoSEQ multiplex PCR. Of approximately 130,000 clones listed, approximately 80% are singletons. Sequenced input: peripheral blood. These receptors were collected from a man older than 75 with acute or convalescent COVID-19. Each CDR3 is given without its conserved first and last residue. D genes are given only for firm matches. The listing skips clone size in some rows; elsewhere it reads once, few, many or a size class.

>-|-|TRBJ2-3|TRBV20-1|12
SASGGGITDTQY
>-|-|TRBJ2-3|TRBV13|14
ASSSSWAQGTDTQY
>-|TRBD1|TRBJ2-7|TRBV3-1/TRBV3-2|15
ASSQKAGDRIISEQY
>-|TRBD1|TRBJ1-1|TRBV3-1/TRBV3-2|13
ASSQGDRIYTEAF
>few|TRBD1|TRBJ2-5|TRBV9|14
ASSVGDRRNQETQY
>-|TRBD1|TRBJ1-6|TRBV5-1|14
ASSSLGQPYNSPLH
>-|-|TRBJ2-2|TRBV21-1|12
ARKKGENTGELF
>-|-|TRBJ1-1|TRBV4-2|10
ASSQQGTEAF
>-|TRBD1|TRBJ2-2|TRBV7-9|17
ASSAPGTGGAKGTGELF
>-|-|TRBJ1-2|TRBV29-1|10
SVAGGIYGYT
>-|-|TRBJ2-5|TRBV14|9
ASSQDRTQY
>few|TRBD1|TRBJ2-3|TRBV4-1|13
ASSRTGDSTDTQY
>few|-|TRBJ2-3|TRBV20-1|8
SVDSDTQY
>-|TRBD2|TRBJ2-4|TRBV3-1/TRBV3-2|12
ASSSRGGRGIQY
>-|-|TRBJ1-5|TRBV19|12
ASRQDYSNQPQH
>-|TRBD1|TRBJ2-3|TRBV5-1|14
ASSFRTGGSTDTQY
>medium-sized|TRBD2|TRBJ2-1|TRBV9|13
ASSVELAALDEQF
>-|TRBD1|TRBJ2-7|TRBV25-1|12
ATRGGQGAYEQY
>-|TRBD1|TRBJ1-1|TRBV30|12
AWSLGQGGYKAF
>-|TRBD1|TRBJ2-7|TRBV7-2|13
ASSFSGQASYEQY
>-|-|TRBJ2-3|TRBV4-2|11
ASSHRRGDTQY
>few|-|TRBJ1-6|TRBV20-1|12
SASDPSGGSPLH
>-|TRBD1|TRBJ2-6|TRBV6-2/TRBV6-3|16
ASSYRDRGISGANVLT
>-|TRBD1|TRBJ2-5|TRBV5-6|14
ASSLANRGGVETQY
>-|TRBD1|TRBJ1-3|TRBV28|13
ASSSSGDSGNTIY
>-|-|TRBJ1-2|TRBV10-3|10
AISVDAYGYT
>-|-|TRBJ1-2|TRBV18|13
ASSLDRSNGYGYT